This T cell receptor (beta chain) was captured by sequencing in a study of neoadjuvant anti-PD-1 for oral cavity cancer (dated by TCRdb to the early 2020s). For the study in its entirety: Three to four biweekly doses of nivolumab at 3 mg/kg were mostly administered to patients before curative-intent surgical resection. A fourth nivolumab dose was given around day 43 to patients without progression, and definitive surgical resection was performed in those patients on days 50-56. Patients with complete response, partial response or stable disease by RECIST 1.1 were defined as responders, whereas patients with progression were defined as non-responders. The parent correlative cohort had approximately twelve patients and a response rate of 30% to 35%.

As for this clone: Its antigen is still unknown. Base qualities were left out, and no much larger clone turns up one base away.

For deep sequencing, PBMC libraries mostly used around 500 ng of input genomic DNA, with six replicates for each sample. The immunoSEQ hsTCRbeta kit was used to prepare TCRbeta libraries, following the manufacturer's instructions. The completed libraries were mixed into a single pool at 3 nM, then sequenced with an Illumina NovaSeq 6000 S4 flow cell. The paper's processing steps were these. Raw data preprocessing and quality control were performed with the immunoSEQ Analyzer. The analysis was limited to productive rearrangements, and each clonotype was defined by a unique CDR3 amino acid sequence. Repertoire clonality was estimated as the Gini-Simpson index, computed with the R package tcR. Student's t test was used to compare Gini indices, while Pearson correlation assessed associations with tumor size change. The immuneACCESS repertoire file appears here via TCRdb, limited to in-frame rearrangements. These files lack a portion of the clones; in checked studies, under half of the deficit traces to unresolved V genes, and the cause of the others is not known. The V and J calls and clone size come from that table; D and trimming were worked out from the DNA. Here the sample has 17,000 or so clones; approximately 79% occur a single time. The ten largest clones represent approximately 2.7% of the sample.

Broader findings and caveats from the paper: Higher pretreatment blood Treg/Th17 ratios correlated with both higher pretreatment blood TCRbeta clonality and lower post-treatment tumor TCRbeta clonality. Only a few patients per response group were included in the TCR analyses, and larger cohorts for validation were called for by the authors. After neoadjuvant nivolumab, T cell clonality (Gini index) in PBMCs was significantly higher in non-responders than in responders.

The sample's time point, from its label and the paper: before neoadjuvant nivolumab. None of the patients had received prior systemic or radiation treatment, and all were newly diagnosed with stage II-IVA oral cavity squamous cell carcinoma. Everyone in the cohort had locally advanced, HPV-negative oral cavity squamous cell carcinoma. No culture maintenance or expansion was done, as the peripheral blood mononuclear cells went straight to analysis. The samples were drawn from a longitudinal correlative study tied to a single-arm phase II trial testing neoadjuvant nivolumab in oral cavity squamous cell carcinoma. Subject-matched pre- and post-treatment PBMCs and tumors from three responders and three non-responders underwent genomic DNA-based TCRbeta sequencing. Peripheral blood mononuclear cells were collected before nivolumab treatment and again after treatment, at the time of surgery. Genomic DNA was isolated from PBMCs using the Maxwell RSC DNA from Cells kit.

The germline V gene supplies CDR1 SGHRS and CDR2 YFSETQ. The CDR3 sequence holds 20 residues, the cysteine and phenylalanine included. Left in the record is the CDR3 DNA by itself, 60 bases read in frame from the first base. Trimming accounts for 0 bases at V and 1 base at J, while the number of junction bases matched to no gene is 16. The rearranged chain carries TRBV5-1 and TRBJ2-7; TRBD1 fits 10 bases in the junction. This specimen consisted of PBMCs, obtained before nivolumab (anti-PD-1) treatment. The TCR comes from a person aged 35-79 years with oral cavity squamous cell carcinoma. The CDR3 protein is CASSLGRDRGSAGGSYEQYF. The bases are TGCGCCAGCAGCTTGGGCCGGGACAGGGGCTCGGCGGGAGGTTCCTACGAGCAGTACTTC.